Below, one TCR beta chain is given with its context. Some clones are missing from TCRdb's copy, which holds only in-frame ones; the method was immunoSEQ multiplex PCR. The sample gives 250,000 or so clones, more than 80% of which show up once; 2.7% is in the top ten. This record belongs to a study of blood T cell repertoires in COVID-19. The germline V and J ends were trimmed by 4 bases and 0 bases, with 4 bases remaining between them. Germline loops: CDR1 MGHDK, CDR2 SYGVNS. This CDR3 has 13 residues. The sequence was collected from a young man with COVID-19, enrolled during active disease. V gene TRBV25-1 combines with J gene TRBJ1-3, with D uncertain. Sequencing was performed on peripheral blood. The CDR3 region has the DNA TGTGCCAGCAGTGCTAACTCTGGAAACACCATATATTTT. It is translated as CASSANSGNTIYF.